The entry below describes one T cell receptor beta chain. Which antigen it targets is not known. Nothing much larger sits one base from this clone, and base qualities are not available. This record belongs to a study of shared clonotypes between healthy human individuals (dated by TCRdb to about 2020). Describing the broader study: Two women and three men aged 18 to 49 years were included in the cohort. To estimate repertoire size and how much clonotype sharing occurs between individuals, the study deeply sequenced the blood TCR repertoires of about five healthy adults. Different laboratories and diverse techniques were used to prepare libraries and sequence TCR repertoires, to increase sequencing depth and limit assay-specific biases. Each donor's leukapheresis produced roughly between about 0.8 and 10 billion PBMCs.

Using the deep immunoSEQ assay, TCR CDR3 regions were amplified from genomic DNA by multiplex PCR. For each cell subset, the extracted genomic DNA was distributed evenly across all wells of several immunoSEQ 96-well plates, and each plate served as one replicate. For unsorted PBMC, about 300 ng genomic DNA, equal to approximately 30,000 T cell genomes, was loaded into each replicate PCR. Ten immunoSEQ deep assay plates were used to sequence the unsorted PBMC genomic DNA. The purified libraries were quantified using a Qubit 3.0 fluorometer, sized with a Bioanalyzer 2100, and then quantified again using the KAPA Library Quantification kit. Every immunoSEQ 96-well plate was sequenced on a dedicated single-read 150-cycle Illumina NextSeq 550 flow cell. Under the source paper's analysis protocol: Because the immunoSEQ output included only junctional sequences and no quality scores, the filtering could not be the same as the filtering used for full-length reads. To assign V/J genes and CDR3, sequences were annotated against IMGT germline references using PyIR, a Python wrapper for IgBLAST v1.9. Reads were filtered out if the reads had weak V/J assignments (E-value above 1e-6), no CDR3, stop codons, out-of-frame junctions, or ambiguous translated residues. V3J clonotypes were defined as sequences sharing the same inferred V gene, J gene, and CDR3 amino acid sequence. Percentage overlap between repertoires was calculated by dividing the number of shared unique clonotypes by the size of the smaller repertoire. RTK rarefaction, the Chao1 estimator, and Recon v2.1 estimates of unobserved clonotypes were used to assess repertoire richness. TCRdb provides this immuneACCESS table in a form limited to in-frame rearrangements. Some clones are lacking; in checked studies, under half of them reflect an unresolved V gene, and why the rest are absent is not known. V and J calls and clone size come straight from that table; D and trimming were deduced from the DNA. This sample comprises hundreds of thousands of clones, roughly four fifths of them detected only once. About 12% of the sample rests with the top ten.

General conclusions and limits of the study: The small number of donors limited the genetic and exposure-history diversity represented. Based on pairwise subsampling, the degree of clonotype sharing among donors was expected to be affected by sequencing depth. Sampling was restricted to blood, and TCR repertoires in tissues likely differ from the TCR repertoires found in blood.

Via the germline V gene (reference sequence), CDR1 is SEHNR and CDR2 FQNEAQ. Its CDR3 holds 14 amino acids, cysteine through phenylalanine. Only the CDR3 part of the read is kept: 42 bases, read in frame from the first base. V gives up 1 base and J gives up 4 bases, and the segment between their germline ends measures 8 bases. Donors were healthy HIV-negative adults with no recently reported acute infections or vaccinations. Every donor was a Caucasian adult residing in Nashville, Tennessee, USA. For unsorted samples, 96 million or so PBMCs were counted, and genomic DNA was extracted using the QIAamp DNA Blood Mini kit. Blood was collected by leukapheresis, and PBMCs were isolated by Ficoll-Histopaque density gradient centrifugation and then cryopreserved in liquid nitrogen vapor phase.

Recombination linked TRBV7-9 to TRBJ2-1; the D gene cannot be resolved reliably. Sample: PBMCs. This clonotype was sampled from a woman in her 40s in good health. Some clones in this sample may be carry-over from other donors' samples. The nucleotide sequence is given as TGTGCCAGCAGCTTAGAGGCGGCATACAATGAGCAGTTCTTC. This sequence encodes CASSLEAAYNEQFF.